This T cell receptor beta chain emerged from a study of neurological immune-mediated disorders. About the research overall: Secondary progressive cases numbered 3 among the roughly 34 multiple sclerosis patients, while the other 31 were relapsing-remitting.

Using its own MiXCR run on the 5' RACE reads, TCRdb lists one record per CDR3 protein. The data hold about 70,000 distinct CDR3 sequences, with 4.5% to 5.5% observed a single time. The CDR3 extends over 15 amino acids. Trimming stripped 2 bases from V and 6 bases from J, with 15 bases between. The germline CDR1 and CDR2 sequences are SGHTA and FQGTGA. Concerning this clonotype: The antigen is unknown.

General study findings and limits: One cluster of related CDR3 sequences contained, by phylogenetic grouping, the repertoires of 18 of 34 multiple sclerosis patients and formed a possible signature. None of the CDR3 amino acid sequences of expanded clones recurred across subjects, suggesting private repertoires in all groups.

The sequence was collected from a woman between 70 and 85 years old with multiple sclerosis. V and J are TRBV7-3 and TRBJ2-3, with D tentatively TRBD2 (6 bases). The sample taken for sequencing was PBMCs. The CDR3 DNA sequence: TGTGCCAGCAGCTTAGCTTCGGGAGTGGCGGATACGCAGTATTTT. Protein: CASSLASGVADTQYF.